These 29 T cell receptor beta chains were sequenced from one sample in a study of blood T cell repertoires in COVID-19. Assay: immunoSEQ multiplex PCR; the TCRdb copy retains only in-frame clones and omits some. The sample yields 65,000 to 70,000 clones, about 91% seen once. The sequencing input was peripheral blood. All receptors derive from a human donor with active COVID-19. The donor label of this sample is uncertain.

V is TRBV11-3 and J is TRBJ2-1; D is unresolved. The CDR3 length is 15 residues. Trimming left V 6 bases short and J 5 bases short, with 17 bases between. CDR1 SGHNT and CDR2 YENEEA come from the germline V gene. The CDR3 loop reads CASRSSVSPDNEQFF. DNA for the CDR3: TGTGCCAGCAGATCAAGCGTCTCCCCGGACAATGAGCAGTTCTTC.

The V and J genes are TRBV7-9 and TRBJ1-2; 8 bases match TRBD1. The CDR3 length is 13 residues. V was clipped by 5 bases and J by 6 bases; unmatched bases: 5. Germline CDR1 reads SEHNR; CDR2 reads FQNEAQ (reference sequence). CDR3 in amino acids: CASSRPTGDGYTF. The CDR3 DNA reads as TGTGCCAGCAGCCGCCCGACAGGGGATGGCTACACCTTC.

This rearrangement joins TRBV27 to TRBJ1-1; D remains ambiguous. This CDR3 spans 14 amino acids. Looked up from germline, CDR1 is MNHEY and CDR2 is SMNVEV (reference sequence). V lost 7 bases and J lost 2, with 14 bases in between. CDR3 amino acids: CASTPRRSNTEAFF. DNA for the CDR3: TGTGCCAGCACCCCCAGGCGATCAAACACTGAAGCTTTCTTT.

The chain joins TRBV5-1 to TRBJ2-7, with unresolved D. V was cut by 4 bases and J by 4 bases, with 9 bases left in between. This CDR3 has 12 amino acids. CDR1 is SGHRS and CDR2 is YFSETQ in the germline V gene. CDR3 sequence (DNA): TGCGCCAGCAGCCGCGATGCATACGAGCAGTACTTC. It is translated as CASSRDAYEQYF. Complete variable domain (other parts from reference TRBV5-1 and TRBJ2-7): KAGVTQTPRYLIKTRGQQVTLSCSPISGHRSVSWYQQTPGQGLQFLFEYFSETQRNKGNFPGRFSGRQFSNSRSEMNVSTLELGDSALYLCASSRDAYEQYFGPGTRLTVT.

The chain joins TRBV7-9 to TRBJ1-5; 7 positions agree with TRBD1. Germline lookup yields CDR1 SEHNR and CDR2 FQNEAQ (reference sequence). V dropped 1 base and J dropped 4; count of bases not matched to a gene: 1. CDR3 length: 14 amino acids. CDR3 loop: CASSLGGQNQPQHF. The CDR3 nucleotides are TGTGCCAGCAGCTTAGGGGGACAGAATCAGCCCCAGCATTTT.

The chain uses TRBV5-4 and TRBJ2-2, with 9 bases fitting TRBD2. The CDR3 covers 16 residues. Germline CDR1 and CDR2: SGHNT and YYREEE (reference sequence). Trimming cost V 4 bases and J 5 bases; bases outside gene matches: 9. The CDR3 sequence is CASSNRRGLATGELFF. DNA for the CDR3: TGTGCCAGCAGCAACAGGCGGGGACTAGCAACCGGGGAGCTGTTTTTT. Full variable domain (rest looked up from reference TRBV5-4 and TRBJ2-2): ETGVTQSPTHLIKTRGQQVTLRCSSQSGHNTVSWYQQALGQGPQFIFQYYREEENGRGNFPPRFSGLQFPNYSSELNVNALELDDSALYLCASSNRRGLATGELFFGEGSRLTVL.

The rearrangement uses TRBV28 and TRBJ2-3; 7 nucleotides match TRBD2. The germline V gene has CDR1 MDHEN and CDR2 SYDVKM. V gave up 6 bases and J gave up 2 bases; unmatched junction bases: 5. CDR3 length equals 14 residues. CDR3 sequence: CASSRRGITDTQYF. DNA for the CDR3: TGTGCCAGCAGCCGGCGGGGGATCACAGATACGCAGTATTTT.

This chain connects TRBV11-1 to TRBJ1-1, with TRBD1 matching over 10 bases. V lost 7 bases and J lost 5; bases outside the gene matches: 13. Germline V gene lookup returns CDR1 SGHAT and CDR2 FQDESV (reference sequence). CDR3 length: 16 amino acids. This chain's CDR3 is CASMIISDRGRTEAFF. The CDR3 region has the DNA TGTGCCAGCATGATAATCAGCGACAGGGGGCGGACTGAAGCTTTCTTT.

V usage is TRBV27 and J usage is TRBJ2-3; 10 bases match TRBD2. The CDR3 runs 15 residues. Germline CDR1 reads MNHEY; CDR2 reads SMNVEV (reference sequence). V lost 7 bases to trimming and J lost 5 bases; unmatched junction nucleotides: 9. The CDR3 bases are TGTGCCAGCATGGTCCTAGCGGGAGAGGGAGATACGCAGTATTTT. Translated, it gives CASMVLAGEGDTQYF.

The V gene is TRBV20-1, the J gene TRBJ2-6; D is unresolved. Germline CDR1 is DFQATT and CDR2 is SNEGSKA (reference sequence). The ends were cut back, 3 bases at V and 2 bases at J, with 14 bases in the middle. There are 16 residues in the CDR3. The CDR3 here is CSASPIDTTGANVLTF. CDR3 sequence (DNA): TGCAGTGCTAGTCCAATCGACACCACTGGGGCCAACGTCCTGACTTTC.

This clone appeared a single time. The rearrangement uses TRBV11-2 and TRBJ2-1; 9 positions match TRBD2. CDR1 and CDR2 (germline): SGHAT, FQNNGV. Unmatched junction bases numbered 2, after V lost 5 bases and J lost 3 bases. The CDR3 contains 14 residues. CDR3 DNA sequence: TGTGCCAGCAGCGTGCGGGAGGGCTACAATGAGCAGTTCTTC. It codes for CASSVREGYNEQFF.

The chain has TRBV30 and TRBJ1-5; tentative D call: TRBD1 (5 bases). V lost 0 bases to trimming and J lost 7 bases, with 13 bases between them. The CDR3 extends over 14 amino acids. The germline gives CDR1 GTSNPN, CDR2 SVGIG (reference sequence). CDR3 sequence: CAWSVGGGGQPQHF. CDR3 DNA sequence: TGTGCCTGGAGTGTAGGCGGGGGAGGGCAGCCCCAGCATTTT.

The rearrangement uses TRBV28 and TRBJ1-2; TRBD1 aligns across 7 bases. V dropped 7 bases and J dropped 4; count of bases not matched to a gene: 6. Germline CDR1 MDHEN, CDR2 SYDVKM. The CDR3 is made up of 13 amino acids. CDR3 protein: CASTDRALYGYTF. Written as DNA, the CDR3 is TGTGCCAGCACCGACAGGGCCCTCTATGGCTACACCTTC.

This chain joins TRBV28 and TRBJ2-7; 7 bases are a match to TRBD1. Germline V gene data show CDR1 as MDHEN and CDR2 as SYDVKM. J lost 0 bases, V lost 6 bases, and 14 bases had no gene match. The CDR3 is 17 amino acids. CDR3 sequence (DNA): TGTGCCAGCAGAGCCGGTCCCGGACAGGACTTCTCCTACGAGCAGTACTTC. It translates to CASRAGPGQDFSYEQYF.

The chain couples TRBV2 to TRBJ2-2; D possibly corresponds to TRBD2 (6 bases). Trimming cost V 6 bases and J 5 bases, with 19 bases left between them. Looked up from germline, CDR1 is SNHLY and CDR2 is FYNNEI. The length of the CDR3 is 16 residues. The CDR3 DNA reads TGTGCCAGCAGGGCTTTGGTAGCGGAGAAGACCGGGGAGCTGTTTTTT. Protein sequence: CASRALVAEKTGELFF.

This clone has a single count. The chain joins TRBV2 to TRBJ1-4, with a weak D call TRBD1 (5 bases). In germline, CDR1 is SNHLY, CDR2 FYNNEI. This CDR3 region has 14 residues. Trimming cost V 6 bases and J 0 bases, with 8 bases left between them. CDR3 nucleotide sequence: TGTGCCAGCAGGACAGATGCAACTAATGAAAAACTGTTTTTT. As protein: CASRTDATNEKLFF.

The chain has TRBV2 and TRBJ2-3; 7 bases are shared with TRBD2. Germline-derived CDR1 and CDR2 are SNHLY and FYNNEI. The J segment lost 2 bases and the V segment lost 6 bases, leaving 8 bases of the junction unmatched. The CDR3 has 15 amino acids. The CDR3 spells CASRLLAENTDTQYF. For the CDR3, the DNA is TGTGCCAGCAGGCTTCTAGCGGAAAACACAGATACGCAGTATTTT.

This chain's CDR3 is CASSQESGRNSPLHF. The CDR3 coding sequence is TGTGCCAGCAGCCAAGAATCGGGGAGGAATTCACCCCTCCACTTT. The chain is built from TRBV4-2 and TRBJ1-6; D gene ambiguous. V was clipped by 0 bases and J by 7 bases, with 10 bases between them. The CDR3 contains 15 residues. Germline V gene data show CDR1 as LGHNA and CDR2 as YNFKEQ.

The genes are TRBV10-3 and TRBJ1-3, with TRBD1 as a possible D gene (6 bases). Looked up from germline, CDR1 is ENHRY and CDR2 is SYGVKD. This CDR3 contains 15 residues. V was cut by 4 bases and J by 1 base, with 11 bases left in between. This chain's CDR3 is CAISGPDRSGNTIYF. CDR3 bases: TGTGCCATCAGTGGACCCGACAGGTCTGGAAACACCATATATTTT.

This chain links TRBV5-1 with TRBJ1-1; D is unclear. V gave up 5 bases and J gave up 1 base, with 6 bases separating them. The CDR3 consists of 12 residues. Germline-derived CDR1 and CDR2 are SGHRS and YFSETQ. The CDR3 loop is CASSQENTEAFF. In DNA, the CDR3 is TGCGCCAGCAGTCAGGAGAACACTGAAGCTTTCTTT.

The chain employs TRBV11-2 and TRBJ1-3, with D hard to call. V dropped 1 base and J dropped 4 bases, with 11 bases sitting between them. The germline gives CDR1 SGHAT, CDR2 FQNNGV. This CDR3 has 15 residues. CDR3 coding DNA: TGTGCCAGCAGCTTAGCTTTGGCCACGGGAAACACCATATATTTT. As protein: CASSLALATGNTIYF. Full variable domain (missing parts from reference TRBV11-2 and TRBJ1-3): EAGVAQSPRYKIIEKRQSVAFWCNPISGHATLYWYQQILGQGPKLLIQFQNNGVVDDSQLPKDRFSAERLKGVDSTLKIQPAKLEDSAVYLCASSLALATGNTIYFGEGSWLTVV.

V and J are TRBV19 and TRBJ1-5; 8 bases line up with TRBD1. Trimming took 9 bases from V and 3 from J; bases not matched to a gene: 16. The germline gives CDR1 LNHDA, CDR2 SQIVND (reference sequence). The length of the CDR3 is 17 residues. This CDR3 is CASRQGQTGDSNQPQHF. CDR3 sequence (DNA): TGTGCCAGCCGACAAGGACAGACAGGGGACTCCAATCAGCCCCAGCATTTT. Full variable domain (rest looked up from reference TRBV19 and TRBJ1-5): DGGITQSPKYLFRKEGQNVTLSCEQNLNHDAMYWYRQDPGQGLRLIYYSQIVNDFQKGDIAEGYSVSREKKESFPLTVTSAQKNPTAFYLCASRQGQTGDSNQPQHFGDGTRLSIL.

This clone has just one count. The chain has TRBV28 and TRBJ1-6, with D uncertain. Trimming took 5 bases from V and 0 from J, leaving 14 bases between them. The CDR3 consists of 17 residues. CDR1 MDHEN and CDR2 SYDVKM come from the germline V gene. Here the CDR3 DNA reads TGTGCCAGCAGTGGACCGGGAGAACACTCCTATAATTCACCCCTCCACTTT. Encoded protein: CASSGPGEHSYNSPLHF.

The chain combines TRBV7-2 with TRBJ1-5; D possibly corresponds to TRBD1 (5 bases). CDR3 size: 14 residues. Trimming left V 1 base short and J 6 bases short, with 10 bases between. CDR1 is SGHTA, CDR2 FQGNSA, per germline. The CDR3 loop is CASSLGGSSQPQHF. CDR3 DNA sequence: TGTGCCAGCAGCTTAGGGGGCAGCTCTCAGCCCCAGCATTTT.

The CDR3 protein is CASSSRDTRYNEQFF. The CDR3 coding sequence is TGTGCCAGCAGCTCCCGGGACACCCGCTACAATGAGCAGTTCTTC. The genes are TRBV13 and TRBJ2-1, with D tentatively TRBD1 (6 bases). Germline V gives CDR1 PRHDT, CDR2 FYEKMQ (reference sequence). The CDR3 extends over 15 amino acids. Trimming took off 4 bases at V and 3 bases at J, with 13 bases between the two ends.

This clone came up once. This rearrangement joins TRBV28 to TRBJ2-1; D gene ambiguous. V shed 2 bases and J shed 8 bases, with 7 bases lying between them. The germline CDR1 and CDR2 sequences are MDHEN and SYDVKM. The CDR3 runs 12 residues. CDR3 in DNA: TGTGCCAGCAGTTTAGCGGTCCATGAGCAGTTCTTC. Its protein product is CASSLAVHEQFF.

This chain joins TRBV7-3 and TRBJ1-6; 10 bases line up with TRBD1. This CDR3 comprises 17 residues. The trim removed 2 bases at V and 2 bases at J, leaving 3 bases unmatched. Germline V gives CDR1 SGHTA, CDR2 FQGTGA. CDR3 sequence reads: CASSLSGQGAYNSPLHF. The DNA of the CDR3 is TGTGCCAGCAGCTTATCCGGACAGGGGGCCTATAATTCACCCCTCCACTTT.

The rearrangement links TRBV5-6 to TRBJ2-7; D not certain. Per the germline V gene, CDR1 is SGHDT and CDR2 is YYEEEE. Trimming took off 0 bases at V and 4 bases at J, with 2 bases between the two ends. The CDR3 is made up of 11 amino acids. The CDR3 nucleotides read TGTGCCAGCAGCTTGGCGTACGAGCAGTACTTC. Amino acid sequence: CASSLAYEQYF.

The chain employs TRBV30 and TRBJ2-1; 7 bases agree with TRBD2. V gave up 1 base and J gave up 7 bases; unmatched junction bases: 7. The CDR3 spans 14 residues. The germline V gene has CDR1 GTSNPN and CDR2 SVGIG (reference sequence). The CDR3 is CAWSGTRIQNEQFF. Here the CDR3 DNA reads TGTGCCTGGAGTGGGACTAGGATCCAGAATGAGCAGTTCTTC. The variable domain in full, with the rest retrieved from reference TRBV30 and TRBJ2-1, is SQTIHQWPATLVQPVGSPLSLECTVEGTSNPNLYWYRQAAGRGLQLLFYSVGIGQISSEVPQNLSASRPQDRQFILSSKKLLLSDSGFYLCAWSGTRIQNEQFFGPGTRLTVL.